These 19 T cell receptor beta chains came from one sample sequenced in a study of shared clonotypes between healthy human individuals. Sequenced by immunoSEQ multiplex PCR; TCRdb stores in-frame clones only, minus some. Altogether 1.5 million to 1.9 million clones are present, 95% to 99% being singletons, with the ten largest covering around 0.47%. Sequences were obtained from naive CD4+ T cells sorted from blood. The sample's subset: CD45RA+ positively selected. The receptors come from a man younger than 45 in good health.

The chain links TRBV11-2 to TRBJ2-1; 7 bases fit TRBD2. CDR1 is SGHAT, CDR2 FQNNGV, per germline. V gave up 4 bases and J gave up 2 bases; unmatched junction bases: 2. CDR3 size: 14 residues. The CDR3 loop is CASSSAGTYNEQFF. CDR3 DNA sequence: TGTGCCAGCAGCTCAGCGGGGACCTACAATGAGCAGTTCTTC. Drawing the rest from reference TRBV11-2 and TRBJ2-1, the complete variable domain is EAGVAQSPRYKIIEKRQSVAFWCNPISGHATLYWYQQILGQGPKLLIQFQNNGVVDDSQLPKDRFSAERLKGVDSTLKIQPAKLEDSAVYLCASSSAGTYNEQFFGPGTRLTVL.

The CDR3 region is CASSLEASGLARQYF. The DNA of the CDR3 is TGCGCCAGCAGCTTGGAGGCTAGCGGACTGGCCAGGCAGTATTTT. This sequence joins TRBV5-1 and TRBJ2-3, with 7 bases fitting TRBD2. This CDR3 has 15 residues. Germline CDR1 is SGHRS and CDR2 is YFSETQ. J gave up 11 bases and V 0 bases, and 12 bases lay outside the gene matches.

V and J are TRBV10-1 and TRBJ2-5; the D gene is possibly TRBD1 (6 bases). The length of the CDR3 is 18 residues. V was clipped by 0 bases and J by 2 bases, with 19 bases between them. Germline lookup yields CDR1 WNHNN and CDR2 SYGVQD (reference sequence). CDR3 region: CASSESKYTGKIQETQYF. The CDR3, as DNA: TGCGCCAGCAGTGAGTCGAAATACACAGGGAAAATTCAAGAGACCCAGTACTTC.

The chain combines TRBV7-8 with TRBJ2-2; D unresolved. V lost 2 bases and J lost 7, with 5 bases in between. CDR3 length equals 12 residues. The V gene's germline CDR1 is SGHVS and CDR2 FQNEAQ. The CDR3 sequence: CASSLPSGELFF. In DNA form, the CDR3 reads TGTGCCAGCAGCTTACCTAGCGGGGAGCTGTTTTTT.

The chain employs TRBV5-4 and TRBJ2-7, with D uncertain. The CDR3 has 13 amino acids. Trimming removed 0 bases at V and 5 bases at J, with 9 bases between. CDR1 SGHNT and CDR2 YYREEE come from the germline V gene (reference sequence). The DNA for the CDR3 is TGTGCCAGCAGCTTGGGGTACCCCAACGAGCAGTACTTC. Translating it yields CASSLGYPNEQYF.

The rearrangement uses TRBV15 and TRBJ2-7; the match to TRBD1 covers 9 bases. CDR1 LNHNV and CDR2 YYDKDF come from the germline V gene (reference sequence). Unmatched junction bases numbered 4, after V lost 5 bases and J lost 5 bases. The CDR3 is made up of 13 amino acids. CDR3 nucleotides: TGTGCCACCAGCCTCGACAGGGGGGACGAGCAGTACTTC. Translating it yields CATSLDRGDEQYF.

This chain connects TRBV10-3 to TRBJ2-6, with a tentative D call TRBD1 (6 bases). Trimming took off 4 bases at V and 2 bases at J, with 9 bases between the two ends. Germline CDR1 is ENHRY and CDR2 is SYGVKD. There are 15 residues in the CDR3. DNA of the CDR3: TGTGCCATCAGTGTAACAGGGACTGGGGCCAACGTCCTGACTTTC. Protein sequence: CAISVTGTGANVLTF.

The rearrangement uses TRBV18 and TRBJ1-1; 9 bases line up with TRBD1. With V trimmed by 3 bases and J by 1 base, 6 bases remained unmatched. CDR3 size: 16 residues. The germline V gene has CDR1 KGHSH and CDR2 LQKENI. The CDR3 sequence: CASSPGTGQPNTEAFF. In nucleotides, the CDR3 is TGTGCCAGCTCACCGGGGACAGGGCAACCGAACACTGAAGCTTTCTTT.

The rearrangement links TRBV14 to TRBJ2-1; the D is unclear. The V end lost 4 bases, the J end lost 9 bases, and 13 bases lay between the germline ends. Germline loops: CDR1 SGHDN, CDR2 FVKESK. The CDR3 is 13 residues long. CDR3 protein: CASSPSLGGEQFF. CDR3 nucleotides: TGTGCCAGCAGCCCCTCCCTCGGCGGTGAGCAGTTCTTC.

The J gene is TRBJ1-2, the V gene TRBV5-4, with D unresolved. The germline gives CDR1 SGHNT, CDR2 YYREEE (reference sequence). The CDR3 length is 16 residues. Trimming took off 2 bases at V and 4 bases at J, with 18 bases between the two ends. The chain's CDR3 is CASSFLQGHEGYGYTF. The CDR3 nucleotides read TGTGCCAGCAGCTTTCTTCAAGGGCACGAGGGCTATGGCTACACCTTC.

V is TRBV15 and J is TRBJ1-2; possible D gene TRBD1, 5 bases. Germline assignment: CDR1 LNHNV and CDR2 YYDKDF (reference sequence). CDR3 length: 15 amino acids. Trimming took off 1 base at V and 4 bases at J, with 13 bases between the two ends. The CDR3 coding sequence is TGTGCCACCAGCAGAGTGGGGGGAGTAAGCTATGGCTACACCTTC. Protein sequence: CATSRVGGVSYGYTF.

The V and J genes are TRBV4-2 and TRBJ2-3, with D maybe TRBD2 (5 bases). CDR3 length equals 16 residues. V was cut by 4 bases and J by 2 bases, with 16 bases left in between. The germline V gene encodes CDR1 LGHNA and CDR2 YNFKEQ. The CDR3 loop reads CASSPIASPFTDTQYF. In DNA form, the CDR3 reads TGTGCCAGCAGCCCAATAGCGAGTCCTTTCACAGATACGCAGTATTTT.

This chain joins TRBV5-1 and TRBJ2-5; no firm D call. The germline V and J ends were trimmed by 1 base and 3 bases, with 10 bases remaining between them. The germline V gene has CDR1 SGHRS and CDR2 YFSETQ. CDR3 size: 14 residues. CDR3 nucleotide sequence: TGCGCCAGCAGCTTGTCCCCGCCAAAAGAGACCCAGTACTTC. It codes for CASSLSPPKETQYF.

This clone appeared once. In the same sample, other DNA sequences code for this CDR3. The chain couples TRBV29-1 to TRBJ2-3; D is uncertain. V shed 7 bases and J shed 1 base, with 9 bases lying between them. This CDR3 contains 12 residues. The germline V gene has CDR1 SQVTM and CDR2 ANQGSEA. The CDR3, as DNA: TGCAGCGCAGGTGGGGGCACAGATACGCAGTATTTT. Protein product: CSAGGGTDTQYF.

This clone came up once. This chain uses TRBV18 with TRBJ2-7; maybe TRBD1 (6 bases). Germline loops: CDR1 KGHSH, CDR2 LQKENI. Trimming pared 2 bases from V and 7 bases from J, leaving 12 bases between. The CDR3 runs 13 residues. This CDR3 reads CASSPTGQGEQYF. CDR3 bases: TGTGCCAGCTCACCAACAGGGCAGGGGGAGCAGTACTTC.

The genes are TRBV25-1 and TRBJ2-7; 11 bases map to TRBD2. This CDR3 comprises 15 residues. The V gene's germline CDR1 is MGHDK and CDR2 SYGVNS. With 4 bases clipped from V and 5 bases from J, the junction kept 7 bases outside the gene matches. In DNA, the CDR3 is TGTGCCAGCAGTGGATACGGACTAGCGGGTCACGAGCAGTACTTC. Translation gives CASSGYGLAGHEQYF.

V gene TRBV29-1 combines with J gene TRBJ2-3, with D perhaps matching TRBD1 (6 bases). Germline CDR1 SQVTM, CDR2 ANQGSEA. The V gene lost 7 bases and the J gene lost 11 bases, with 19 bases spanning the gap. The CDR3 consists of 12 residues. The CDR3 region is CSGNTQGRVQYF. For the CDR3, the DNA is TGCAGCGGGAATACACAGGGAAGGGTGCAGTATTTT.

V usage is TRBV10-3 and J usage is TRBJ2-1, with 8 bases aligning to TRBD2. With 10 bases clipped from V and 5 bases from J, the junction kept 10 bases outside the gene matches. The germline CDR1 and CDR2 sequences are ENHRY and SYGVKD. The CDR3 is made up of 14 amino acids. This CDR3 reads CATLPGGQNNEQFF. DNA of the CDR3: TGTGCCACCCTTCCGGGAGGGCAAAACAATGAGCAGTTCTTC.

This chain joins TRBV11-2 and TRBJ2-1; D remains ambiguous. The V gene's germline CDR1 is SGHAT and CDR2 FQNNGV. The CDR3 runs to 18 residues. The germline V and J ends were trimmed by 4 bases and 3 bases, with 22 bases remaining between them. As DNA, the CDR3 is TGTGCCAGCAGCTACACCTTTGCTCGCCCCTGGGGCTACAATGAGCAGTTCTTC. Translating it yields CASSYTFARPWGYNEQFF.